This T cell receptor beta chain was recovered during a study of cytomegalovirus exposure and HLA in healthy donors. In the study overall: Of all 380 or so donors who were genotyped, roughly 83% belonged to the Caucasian-associated ancestry cluster.

A remark on this clone: The antigen remains unidentified.

General observations from the study: Most TCR beta V segments were productive about 87% or about 30% of the time in an earlier analysis.

The PCR employed 60 Vbeta primers together with 13 Jbeta primers. Assay: immunoSEQ multiplex PCR; the TCRdb copy retains only in-frame clones and omits some. The sample records roughly 180,000 clones, approximately 83% being singletons. Material: PBMCs. The receptor was derived from a boy aged 2 to 10 in good health and CMV-seronegative.

This CDR3 is CASSEIVRVNEQFF. The CDR3 coding sequence is TGTGCCAGCAGTGAAATAGTCAGGGTCAATGAGCAGTTCTTC. The rearrangement joins TRBV6-1 to TRBJ2-1, with D possibly matching TRBD1 (5 bases). V was cut by 2 bases and J by 6 bases, with 11 bases left in between. The germline gives CDR1 MNHNS, CDR2 SASEGT. The CDR3 extends over 14 amino acids.